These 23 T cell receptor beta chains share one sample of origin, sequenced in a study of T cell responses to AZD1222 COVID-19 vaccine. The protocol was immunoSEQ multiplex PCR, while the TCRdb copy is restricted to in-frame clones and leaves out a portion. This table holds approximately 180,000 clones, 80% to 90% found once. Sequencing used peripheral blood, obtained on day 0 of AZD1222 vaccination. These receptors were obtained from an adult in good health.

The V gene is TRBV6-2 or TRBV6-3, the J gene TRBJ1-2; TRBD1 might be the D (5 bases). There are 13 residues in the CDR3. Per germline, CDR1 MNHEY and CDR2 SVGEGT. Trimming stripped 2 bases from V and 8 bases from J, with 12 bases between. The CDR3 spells CASSYESQGGYTF. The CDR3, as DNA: TGTGCCAGCAGTTACGAATCGCAGGGCGGCTACACCTTC.

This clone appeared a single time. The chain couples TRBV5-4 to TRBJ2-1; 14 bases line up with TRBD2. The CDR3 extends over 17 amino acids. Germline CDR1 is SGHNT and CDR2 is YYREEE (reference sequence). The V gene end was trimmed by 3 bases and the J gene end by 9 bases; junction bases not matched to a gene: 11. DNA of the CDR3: TGTGCCAGCAGCTCGCCGGGACTAGCGGGGGCGTACGGTGAGCAGTTCTTC. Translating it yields CASSSPGLAGAYGEQFF.

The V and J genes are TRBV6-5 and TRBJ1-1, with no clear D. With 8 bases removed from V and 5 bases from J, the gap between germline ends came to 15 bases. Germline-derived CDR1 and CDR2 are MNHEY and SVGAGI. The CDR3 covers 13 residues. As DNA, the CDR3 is TGTGCCAGCTTGCGGGTGAAAGGGACTGAAGCTTTCTTT. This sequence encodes CASLRVKGTEAFF.

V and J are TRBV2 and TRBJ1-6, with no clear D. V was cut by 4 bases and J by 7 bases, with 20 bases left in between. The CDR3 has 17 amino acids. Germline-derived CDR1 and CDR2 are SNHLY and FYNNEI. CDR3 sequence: CASSANPPWLRNSPLHF. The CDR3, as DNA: TGTGCCAGCAGTGCGAACCCACCCTGGCTAAGGAATTCACCCCTCCACTTT.

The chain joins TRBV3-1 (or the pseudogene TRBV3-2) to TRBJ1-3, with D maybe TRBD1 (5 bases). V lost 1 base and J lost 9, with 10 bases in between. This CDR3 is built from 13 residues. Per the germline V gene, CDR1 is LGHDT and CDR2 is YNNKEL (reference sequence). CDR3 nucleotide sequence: TGTGCCAGCAGCCAAGGGAGGGGAGGCACCATATATTTT. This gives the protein CASSQGRGGTIYF.

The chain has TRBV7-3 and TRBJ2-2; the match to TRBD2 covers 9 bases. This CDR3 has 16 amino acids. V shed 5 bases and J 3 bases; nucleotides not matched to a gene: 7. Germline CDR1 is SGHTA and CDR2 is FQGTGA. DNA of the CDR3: TGTGCCAGCAGCCGTAGCGGGGGAGAGGACACCGGGGAGCTGTTTTTT. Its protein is CASSRSGGEDTGELFF.

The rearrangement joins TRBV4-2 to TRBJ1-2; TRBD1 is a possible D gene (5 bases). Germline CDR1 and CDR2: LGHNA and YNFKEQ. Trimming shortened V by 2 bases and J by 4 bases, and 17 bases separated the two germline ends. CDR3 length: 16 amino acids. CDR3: CASSQIQEAGFYGYTF. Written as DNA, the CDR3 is TGTGCCAGCAGCCAAATACAGGAGGCCGGATTCTATGGCTACACCTTC.

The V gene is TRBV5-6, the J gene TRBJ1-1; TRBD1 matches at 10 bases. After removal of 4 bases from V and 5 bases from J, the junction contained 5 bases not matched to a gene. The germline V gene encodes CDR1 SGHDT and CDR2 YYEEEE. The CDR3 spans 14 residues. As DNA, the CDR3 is TGTGCCAGCAGCCCCCGGGACAGGGGTACTGAAGCTTTCTTT. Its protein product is CASSPRDRGTEAFF.

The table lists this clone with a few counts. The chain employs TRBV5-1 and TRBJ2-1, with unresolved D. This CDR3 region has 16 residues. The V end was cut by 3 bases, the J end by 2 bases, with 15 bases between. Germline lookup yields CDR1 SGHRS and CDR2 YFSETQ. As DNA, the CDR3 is TGCGCCAGCAGCTCCCCGCCAGGTACCCCCTACAATGAGCAGTTCTTC. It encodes CASSSPPGTPYNEQFF.

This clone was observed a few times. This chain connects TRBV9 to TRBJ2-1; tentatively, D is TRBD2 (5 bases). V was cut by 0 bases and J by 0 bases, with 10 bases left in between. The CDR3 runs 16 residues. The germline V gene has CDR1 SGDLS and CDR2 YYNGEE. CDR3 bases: TGTGCCAGCAGCGTAGGCGACGGGGTCTCCTACAATGAGCAGTTCTTC. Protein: CASSVGDGVSYNEQFF.

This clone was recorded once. The CDR3 bases are TGTGCCAGCAGCCCCGGGACAGGGCTTTATGGCTACACCTTC. Amino acids: CASSPGTGLYGYTF. The chain combines TRBV28 with TRBJ1-2; 9 bases match TRBD1. Looked up from germline, CDR1 is MDHEN and CDR2 is SYDVKM. The CDR3 contains 14 residues. Unmatched junction bases numbered 7, after V lost 6 bases and J lost 5 bases.

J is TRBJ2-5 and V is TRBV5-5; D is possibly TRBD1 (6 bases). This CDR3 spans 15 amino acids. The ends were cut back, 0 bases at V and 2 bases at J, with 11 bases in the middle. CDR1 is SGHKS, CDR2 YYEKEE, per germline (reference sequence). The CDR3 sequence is CASSLDRVLQETQYF. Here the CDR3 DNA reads TGTGCCAGCAGCTTGGACAGGGTGTTGCAAGAGACCCAGTACTTC.

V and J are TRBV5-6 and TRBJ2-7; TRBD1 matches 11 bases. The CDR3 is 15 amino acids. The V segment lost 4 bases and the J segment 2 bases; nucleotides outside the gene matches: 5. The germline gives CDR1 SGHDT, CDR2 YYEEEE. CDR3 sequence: CASSEWTGGTYEQYF. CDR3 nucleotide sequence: TGTGCCAGCAGCGAGTGGACAGGGGGCACCTACGAGCAGTACTTC.

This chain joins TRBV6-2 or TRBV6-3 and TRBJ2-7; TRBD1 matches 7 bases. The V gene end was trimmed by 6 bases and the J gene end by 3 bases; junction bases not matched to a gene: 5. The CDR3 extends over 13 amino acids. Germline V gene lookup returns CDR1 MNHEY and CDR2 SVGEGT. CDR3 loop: CASSPDRDYEQYF. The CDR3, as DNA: TGTGCCAGCAGCCCTGACAGGGACTACGAGCAGTACTTC.

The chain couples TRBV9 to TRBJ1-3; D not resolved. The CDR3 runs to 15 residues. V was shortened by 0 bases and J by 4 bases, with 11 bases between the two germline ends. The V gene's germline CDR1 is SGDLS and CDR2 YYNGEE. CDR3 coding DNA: TGTGCCAGCAGCGTAGGTGGTCGACAAGGAAACACCATATATTTT. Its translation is CASSVGGRQGNTIYF.

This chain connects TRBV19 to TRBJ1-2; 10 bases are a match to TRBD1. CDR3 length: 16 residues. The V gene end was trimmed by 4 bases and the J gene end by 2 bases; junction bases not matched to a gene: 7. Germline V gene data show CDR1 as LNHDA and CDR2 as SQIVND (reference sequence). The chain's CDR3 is CASSNLGQGGNYGYTF. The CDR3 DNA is TGTGCCAGTAGTAATCTTGGACAGGGGGGAAACTATGGCTACACCTTC.

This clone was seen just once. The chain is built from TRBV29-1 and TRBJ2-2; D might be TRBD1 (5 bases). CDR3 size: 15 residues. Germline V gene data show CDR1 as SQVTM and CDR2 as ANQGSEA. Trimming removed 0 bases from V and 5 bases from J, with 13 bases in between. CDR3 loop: CSVEDYAGRTGELFF. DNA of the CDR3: TGCAGCGTTGAAGATTACGCAGGGCGGACCGGGGAGCTGTTTTTT.

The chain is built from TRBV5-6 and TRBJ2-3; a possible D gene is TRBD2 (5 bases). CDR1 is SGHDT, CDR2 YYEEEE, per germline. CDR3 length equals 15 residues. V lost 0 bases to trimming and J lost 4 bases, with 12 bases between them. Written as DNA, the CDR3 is TGTGCCAGCAGCTTGGGGACTTTTAGGGCAGATACGCAGTATTTT. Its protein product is CASSLGTFRADTQYF.

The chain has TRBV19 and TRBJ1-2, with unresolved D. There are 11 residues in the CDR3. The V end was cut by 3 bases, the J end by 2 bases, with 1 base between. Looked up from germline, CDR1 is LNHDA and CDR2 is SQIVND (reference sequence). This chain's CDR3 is CASSINYGYTF. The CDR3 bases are TGTGCCAGTAGTATCAACTATGGCTACACCTTC. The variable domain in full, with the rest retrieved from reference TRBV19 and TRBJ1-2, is DGGITQSPKYLFRKEGQNVTLSCEQNLNHDAMYWYRQDPGQGLRLIYYSQIVNDFQKGDIAEGYSVSREKKESFPLTVTSAQKNPTAFYLCASSINYGYTFGSGTRLTVV.

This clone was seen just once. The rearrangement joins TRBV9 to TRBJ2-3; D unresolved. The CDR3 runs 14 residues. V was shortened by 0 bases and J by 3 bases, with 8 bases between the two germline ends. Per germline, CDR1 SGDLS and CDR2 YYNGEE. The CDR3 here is CASSVEGDTDTQYF. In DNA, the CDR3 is TGTGCCAGCAGCGTAGAGGGCGATACAGATACGCAGTATTTT.

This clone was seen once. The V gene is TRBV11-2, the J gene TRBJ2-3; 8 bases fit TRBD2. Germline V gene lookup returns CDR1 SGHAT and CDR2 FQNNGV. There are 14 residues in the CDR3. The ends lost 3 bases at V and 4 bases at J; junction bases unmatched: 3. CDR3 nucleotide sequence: TGTGCCAGCAGCTTGGCGGGGGGCGCAGATACGCAGTATTTT. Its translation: CASSLAGGADTQYF.

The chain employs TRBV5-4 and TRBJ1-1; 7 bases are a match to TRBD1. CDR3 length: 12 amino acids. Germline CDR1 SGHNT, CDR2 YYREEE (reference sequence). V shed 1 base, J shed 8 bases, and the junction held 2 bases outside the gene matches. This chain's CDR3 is CASSLIQGEAFF. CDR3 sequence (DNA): TGTGCCAGCAGCTTGATACAGGGGGAAGCTTTCTTT. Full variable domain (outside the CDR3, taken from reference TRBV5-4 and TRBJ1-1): ETGVTQSPTHLIKTRGQQVTLRCSSQSGHNTVSWYQQALGQGPQFIFQYYREEENGRGNFPPRFSGLQFPNYSSELNVNALELDDSALYLCASSLIQGEAFFGQGTRLTVV.

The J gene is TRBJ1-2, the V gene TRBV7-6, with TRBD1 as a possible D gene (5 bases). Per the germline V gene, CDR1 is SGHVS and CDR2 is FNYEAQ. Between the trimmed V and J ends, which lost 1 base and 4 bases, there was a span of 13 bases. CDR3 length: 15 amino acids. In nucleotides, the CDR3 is TGTGCCAGCAGCTTAGTAGGTGCAGGGAGCTATGGCTACACCTTC. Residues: CASSLVGAGSYGYTF.